The 30 T cell receptor beta chains listed next were all sequenced from one sample in a study of blood T cell repertoires in COVID-19. Assay used: immunoSEQ multiplex PCR; TCRdb lists only in-frame clones, some missing. The data contain around 230,000 clones, about 85% of them singletons. The sequenced sample consisted of peripheral blood. These receptors were taken from a woman older than 75 with acute or convalescent COVID-19.

This chain uses TRBV30 with TRBJ2-1; D is unresolved. There are 12 residues in the CDR3. Trimming left V 5 bases short and J 7 bases short, with 12 bases between. Per germline, CDR1 GTSNPN and CDR2 SVGIG (reference sequence). The CDR3 spells CAWCPHGNEQFF. The CDR3 DNA reads TGTGCCTGGTGCCCGCACGGGAATGAGCAGTTCTTC.

The chain carries TRBV14 and TRBJ1-1; D is perhaps TRBD1 (6 bases). V lost 2 bases, J lost 0 bases, and 10 bases lay in between. There are 15 residues in the CDR3. Germline V gene sequence: CDR1 SGHDN, CDR2 FVKESK. DNA of the CDR3: TGTGCCAGCAGCCAACTGGACAGTATGAACACTGAAGCTTTCTTT. The encoded protein is CASSQLDSMNTEAFF.

This sequence joins TRBV30 and TRBJ2-7, with 9 bases fitting TRBD1. This CDR3 has 13 amino acids. V was clipped by 5 bases and J by 2 bases; unmatched bases: 4. Germline CDR1 and CDR2: GTSNPN and SVGIG (reference sequence). Here the CDR3 reads CAWGQGPTYEQYF. The DNA of the CDR3 is TGTGCCTGGGGACAGGGGCCGACCTACGAGCAGTACTTC.

V usage is TRBV21-1 and J usage is TRBJ2-7; the D call of TRBD1 is as the table states it, not checked on the DNA. TRBV21-1 is annotated as a pseudogene. This CDR3 contains 13 residues. CDR3 in amino acids: CASSTDRGREQYF. In nucleotides, the CDR3 is TGTGCCAGCAGCACGGACAGGGGGAGGGAGCAGTACTTC.

J is TRBJ2-2 and V is TRBV6-1, with TRBD1 identical over 7 bases. J gave up 0 bases and V 5 bases, and 3 bases lay outside the gene matches. The CDR3 consists of 15 residues. From germline, CDR1 is MNHNS and CDR2 SASEGT. CDR3: CASSRGQTNTGELFF. The CDR3, as DNA: TGTGCCAGCAGTAGGGGACAGACGAACACCGGGGAGCTGTTTTTT.

The table lists this clone with a few counts. The chain couples TRBV2 to TRBJ2-7, with TRBD2 matching 10 bases. Germline CDR1 reads SNHLY; CDR2 reads FYNNEI. The V segment lost 1 base and the J segment 4 bases; nucleotides outside the gene matches: 4. The CDR3 has 15 residues. The CDR3 loop reads CASSEVASGRYEQYF. Written as DNA, the CDR3 is TGTGCCAGCAGTGAAGTAGCTAGCGGGAGATACGAGCAGTACTTC.

This clone has just one count. V gene TRBV7-9 combines with J gene TRBJ2-7; D possibly corresponds to TRBD1 (5 bases). Germline V gene lookup returns CDR1 SEHNR and CDR2 FQNEAQ (reference sequence). V lost 1 base, J lost 4 bases, and 14 bases lay in between. The CDR3 is 15 amino acids. CDR3 region: CASSLGRVRSYEQYF. In DNA form, the CDR3 reads TGTGCCAGCAGCTTAGGCAGGGTAAGGTCATACGAGCAGTACTTC.

The chain joins TRBV5-4 to TRBJ2-3; 12 bases fit TRBD2. With 5 bases clipped from V and 0 bases from J, the junction kept 13 bases outside the gene matches. The V gene's germline CDR1 is SGHNT and CDR2 YYREEE (reference sequence). The CDR3 runs 19 residues. The CDR3 loop is CASSSQGLAGRTSTDTQYF. CDR3 nucleotides: TGTGCCAGCAGTTCACAAGGACTAGCGGGGCGTACTAGCACAGATACGCAGTATTTT.

The chain employs TRBV10-3 and TRBJ1-2; TRBD1 agrees at 8 bases. Germline lookup yields CDR1 ENHRY and CDR2 SYGVKD. Unmatched junction bases numbered 11, after V lost 11 bases and J lost 0 bases. There are 15 residues in the CDR3. CDR3 bases: TGTGCCTTCCGGACAGGGAGTACCCCTAACTATGGCTACACCTTC. This encodes CAFRTGSTPNYGYTF.

CDR3 region: CASSVGHFYEQYF. The DNA for the CDR3 is TGTGCCAGCAGTGTGGGACATTTCTACGAGCAGTACTTC. The chain is built from TRBV2 and TRBJ2-7, with D tentatively TRBD1 (6 bases). This CDR3 spans 13 amino acids. Trimming removed 4 bases at V and 3 bases at J, with 10 bases between. Germline-derived CDR1 and CDR2 are SNHLY and FYNNEI.

The chain couples TRBV2 to TRBJ1-5; maybe TRBD1 (5 bases). Germline V lookup: CDR1 SNHLY, CDR2 FYNNEI. V was trimmed by 8 bases and J by 7 bases, leaving 15 bases between them. The CDR3 runs 13 residues. The chain's CDR3 is CASLQGVGQPQHF. CDR3 DNA sequence: TGTGCCAGCCTTCAGGGCGTAGGACAGCCCCAGCATTTT.

CDR3 nucleotide sequence: TGTGCCAGCAGTGAGGCGGGAGCTAGCACAGATACGCAGTATTTT. Its translation is CASSEAGASTDTQYF. The chain has TRBV6-1 and TRBJ2-3; 7 bases are shared with TRBD2. This CDR3 has 15 residues. V was pared by 3 bases and J by 0 bases, with 3 bases of the junction left unmatched. Germline V CDR1 and CDR2: MNHNS, SASEGT.

The chain joins TRBV14 to TRBJ2-7, with TRBD2 matching 11 bases. V shed 0 bases, J shed 4 bases, and the junction held 8 bases outside the gene matches. The CDR3 runs to 17 residues. Germline loops: CDR1 SGHDN, CDR2 FVKESK. The CDR3 sequence: CASSQDLAGGIAYEQYF. The CDR3 DNA follows: TGTGCCAGCAGCCAAGATTTAGCGGGGGGGATTGCGTACGAGCAGTACTTC.

CDR3 sequence reads: CASSLVPQDSSGNTIYF. Here the CDR3 DNA reads TGCGCCAGCAGCTTGGTCCCTCAAGACAGCTCTGGAAACACCATATATTTT. The chain uses TRBV5-1 and TRBJ1-3; a weak D match, TRBD1 (5 bases). The length of the CDR3 is 17 residues. CDR1 SGHRS and CDR2 YFSETQ come from the germline V gene. Trimming shortened V by 0 bases and J by 0 bases, and 13 bases separated the two germline ends. The full variable domain, in which reference TRBV5-1 and TRBJ1-3 provide the parts outside the CDR3, is KAGVTQTPRYLIKTRGQQVTLSCSPISGHRSVSWYQQTPGQGLQFLFEYFSETQRNKGNFPGRFSGRQFSNSRSEMNVSTLELGDSALYLCASSLVPQDSSGNTIYFGEGSWLTVV.

This chain joins TRBV28 and TRBJ1-4, with a weak D call TRBD1 (6 bases). This CDR3 is 15 amino acids long. CDR1 is MDHEN, CDR2 SYDVKM, per germline. Trimming removed 2 bases from V and 8 bases from J, with 15 bases in between. This chain's CDR3 is CASSLAGARNEKLFF. The CDR3 DNA follows: TGTGCCAGCAGTTTAGCGGGGGCGCGAAACGAAAAACTGTTTTTT. Using reference TRBV28 and TRBJ1-4 for the parts outside the CDR3, the full variable domain is DVKVTQSSRYLVKRTGEKVFLECVQDMDHENMFWYRQDPGLGLRLIYFSYDVKMKEKGDIPEGYSVSREKKERFSLILESASTNQTSMYLCASSLAGARNEKLFFGSGTQLSVL.

The chain joins TRBV5-1 to TRBJ2-1, with 9 bases aligning to TRBD1. The trim removed 4 bases at V and 8 bases at J, leaving 10 bases unmatched. Germline assignment: CDR1 SGHRS and CDR2 YFSETQ. This CDR3 is built from 15 residues. This CDR3 is CASSRGQGGLYEQFF. CDR3 nucleotide sequence: TGCGCCAGCAGCCGGGGACAGGGAGGGCTATATGAGCAGTTCTTC.

V and J are TRBV3-1 (or the pseudogene TRBV3-2) and TRBJ1-3; 11 bases agree with TRBD1. The germline V gene has CDR1 LGHDT and CDR2 YNNKEL (reference sequence). V lost 2 bases to trimming and J lost 1 base; unmatched junction nucleotides: 10. CDR3 length: 19 residues. The CDR3 DNA is TGTGCCAGCAGCCAAAAGGACAGGGGGCCTGTGTTTTCTGGAAACACCATATATTTT. This codes for CASSQKDRGPVFSGNTIYF.

The V call is TRBV2, the J call TRBJ2-1, with 11 nucleotides matching TRBD2. V trimming: 5 bases; J trimming: 14 bases; junction bases outside the gene matches: 11. The CDR3 extends over 14 amino acids. CDR1 and CDR2 (germline): SNHLY, FYNNEI. CDR3 protein: CASSPVAFSGREFF. The CDR3 coding sequence is TGTGCCAGCAGTCCCGTTGCTTTTAGCGGGAGGGAGTTCTTC. Filled out from reference TRBV2 and TRBJ2-1, the complete variable domain reads EPEVTQTPSHQVTQMGQEVILRCVPISNHLYFYWYRQILGQKVEFLVSFYNNEISEKSEIFDDQFSVERPDGSNFTLKIRSTKLEDSAMYFCASSPVAFSGREFFGPGTRLTVL.

The rearrangement joins TRBV7-9 to TRBJ2-5, with 7 bases fitting TRBD1. Trimming cost V 5 bases and J 3 bases; bases outside gene matches: 9. The CDR3 runs 15 residues. Germline V gene data show CDR1 as SEHNR and CDR2 as FQNEAQ (reference sequence). The CDR3, as DNA: TGTGCCAGCAGCAATACGGGGACAGTAGAAGAGACCCAGTACTTC. It codes for CASSNTGTVEETQYF. Full variable domain (missing parts from reference TRBV7-9 and TRBJ2-5): DTGVSQNPRHKITKRGQNVTFRCDPISEHNRLYWYRQTLGQGPEFLTYFQNEAQLEKSRLLSDRFSAERPKGSFSTLEIQRTEQGDSAMYLCASSNTGTVEETQYFGPGTRLLVL.

V usage is TRBV3-1 (or the pseudogene TRBV3-2) and J usage is TRBJ2-3, with TRBD2 matching over 10 bases. CDR3 length: 16 residues. V was clipped by 5 bases and J by 3 bases; unmatched bases: 8. CDR1 is LGHDT, CDR2 YNNKEL, per germline (reference sequence). The CDR3 nucleotides read TGTGCCAGCAGCTTACTAGCGGGGTTTTCGACAGATACGCAGTATTTT. It encodes CASSLLAGFSTDTQYF.

V and J are TRBV5-8 and TRBJ1-3, with D unresolved. The germline V gene has CDR1 SGHTS and CDR2 YDEGEE. The CDR3 contains 18 residues. V dropped 0 bases and J dropped 0 bases, with 16 bases sitting between them. CDR3 in amino acids: CASSLESYVPFSGNTIYF. In DNA, the CDR3 is TGTGCCAGCAGCTTGGAGAGTTATGTACCTTTCTCTGGAAACACCATATATTTT.

The chain is built from TRBV7-3 and TRBJ2-2, with D unresolved. The V gene's germline CDR1 is SGHTA and CDR2 FQGTGA. This CDR3 comprises 17 residues. V was shortened by 3 bases and J by 0 bases, with 14 bases between the two germline ends. This CDR3 is CASSFRPSVTNTGELFF. The CDR3 DNA reads TGTGCCAGCAGCTTCCGTCCCTCAGTGACGAACACCGGGGAGCTGTTTTTT. Using reference TRBV7-3 and TRBJ2-2 for the parts outside the CDR3, the full variable domain is GAGVSQTPSNKVTEKGKYVELRCDPISGHTALYWYRQSLGQGPEFLIYFQGTGAADDSGLPNDRFFAVRPEGSVSTLKIQRTERGDSAVYLCASSFRPSVTNTGELFFGEGSRLTVL.

The chain joins TRBV6-1 to TRBJ2-5; TRBD2 aligns across 9 bases. The CDR3 runs 13 residues. With V trimmed by 3 bases and J by 7 bases, 3 bases remained unmatched. CDR1 is MNHNS and CDR2 is SASEGT in the germline V gene. The CDR3 is CASSERGGRTQYF. The CDR3, as DNA: TGTGCCAGCAGTGAGCGGGGGGGCAGGACCCAGTACTTC.

The genes are TRBV6-5 and TRBJ2-7; 8 bases are a match to TRBD2. Germline assignment: CDR1 MNHEY and CDR2 SVGAGI. V was pared by 4 bases and J by 7 bases, with 3 bases of the junction left unmatched. The CDR3 is 12 amino acids. The CDR3 protein is CASSSRGGEQYF. DNA for the CDR3: TGTGCCAGCAGTTCCCGGGGGGGTGAGCAGTACTTC.

The chain employs TRBV7-8 and TRBJ1-5, with TRBD1 as a possible D gene (6 bases). This CDR3 contains 17 residues. CDR1 is SGHVS, CDR2 FQNEAQ, per germline. Trimming pared 4 bases from V and 6 bases from J, leaving 22 bases between. The DNA for the CDR3 is TGTGCCAGCAGCTCGCACTCCAGGGGCGGTTGGAGTCAGCCCCAGCATTTT. This sequence encodes CASSSHSRGGWSQPQHF.

The chain couples TRBV4-1 to TRBJ2-7, with D unclear. V lost 4 bases, J lost 2 bases, and 15 bases lay in between. Germline CDR1 and CDR2: MGHRA and YSYEKL. The CDR3 contains 15 residues. The CDR3 here is CASSPLEAPTYEQYF. In DNA, the CDR3 is TGCGCCAGCAGCCCCCTAGAAGCCCCCACCTACGAGCAGTACTTC.

The CDR3 reads CASSEAGGITGELFF. DNA of the CDR3: TGCGCCAGCAGTGAAGCGGGGGGAATCACCGGGGAGCTGTTTTTT. This rearrangement joins TRBV10-2 to TRBJ2-2, with 9 positions matching TRBD2. Germline V gives CDR1 WSHSY, CDR2 SAAADI. V trimming: 3 bases; J trimming: 4 bases; junction bases outside the gene matches: 3. The CDR3 spans 15 residues.

The V call is TRBV7-3, the J call TRBJ1-2, with TRBD1 matching 9 bases. Germline assignment: CDR1 SGHTA and CDR2 FQGTGA. Trimming removed 0 bases from V and 2 bases from J; junction bases left unmatched: 4. The CDR3 contains 16 residues. The CDR3 reads CASSLTDRGSNYGYTF. The CDR3 DNA reads as TGTGCCAGCAGCTTAACGGACAGGGGCTCGAACTATGGCTACACCTTC.

Here the CDR3 DNA reads TGTGCCAGTAGTATAGGGGCGGGAGAATTCTACGAGCAGTACTTC. Translation: CASSIGAGEFYEQYF. The rearrangement joins TRBV19 to TRBJ2-7; 7 bases line up with TRBD2. In germline, CDR1 is LNHDA, CDR2 SQIVND (reference sequence). J gave up 3 bases and V 1 base, and 6 bases lay outside the gene matches. The CDR3 covers 15 residues.

The chain is built from TRBV24-1 and TRBJ1-1, with a possible D match to TRBD1 (5 bases). Germline loops: CDR1 KGHDR, CDR2 SFDVKD. V lost 5 bases, J lost 5 bases, and 5 bases lay in between. The CDR3 is made up of 11 amino acids. CDR3: CATSAGTEAFF. The CDR3 nucleotides read TGTGCCACCAGTGCAGGGACTGAAGCTTTCTTT.